This T cell receptor (beta chain) was identified in a study of blood T cell repertoires in COVID-19. Whole-study context: Researchers got acute and convalescent COVID-19 samples from the United States, Italy and Spain. T cells, B-cell-depleted T cells, or PBMCs supplied cDNA or gDNA.

In the study's own analysis: Amplification with reference gene primers provided the estimates of nucleated cell counts. The protocol was immunoSEQ multiplex PCR, while the TCRdb copy is restricted to in-frame clones and leaves out a portion. V and J calls and clone size come straight from that table; D and trimming were deduced from the DNA. The repertoire holds approximately 150,000 clones, with more than 90% as singletons. Germline V gene data show CDR1 as MGHDK and CDR2 as SYGVNS. The CDR3 sequence is 15 residues long. V lost 3 bases, J lost 4 bases, and 8 bases stayed unmatched. J is TRBJ2-7 and V is TRBV25-1; TRBD2 agrees at 8 bases. Input material: peripheral blood. This TCR came from a man in his 60s with active or convalescent COVID-19. This chain's CDR3 is CASSEPGREPYEQYF. CDR3 coding DNA: TGTGCCAGCAGTGAGCCCGGGAGGGAACCGTACGAGCAGTACTTC.